This T cell receptor (beta chain) was sequenced during a study of T-cell memory formation after mild COVID-19. This clonotype was picked up a small number of times. TCRdb processed the 5' RACE reads anew with MiXCR; each CDR3 protein has one entry. The sample yields about 190,000 distinct CDR3 sequences, roughly 18% seen once. The length of the CDR3 is 15 residues. Germline lookup yields CDR1 LGHDT and CDR2 YNNKEL (reference sequence). Trimming removed 2 bases from V and 0 bases from J, with 10 bases in between. This TCR was recovered from an adult woman who had mild COVID-19 (a few samples of this study predate the infection). Cell type and time point are not known. The V call is TRBV3-1, the J call TRBJ1-1; D is unclear. Sequenced input: PBMCs or a T cell subset sorted from them (not recorded which). The CDR3 nucleotides are TGTGCCAGCAGCCAATTCGTCCAGATGAACACTGAAGCTTTCTTT. It yields the protein CASSQFVQMNTEAFF.